Each of the 12 T cell receptor beta chains below was sequenced from the same sample in a study of OX40 agonist ivuxolimab in advanced cancers. Clones were sequenced by immunoSEQ multiplex PCR, and TCRdb holds only the in-frame ones, with some missing. The data show roughly 77,000 clones, 81% seen once. The source was CD4+ or CD8+ T cells sorted from blood, collected in a trial of the OX40 agonist ivuxolimab. Receptor source: an adult with an advanced solid tumor such as melanoma, head and neck, liver or kidney cancer.

The J gene is TRBJ2-1, the V gene TRBV12-5; D gene ambiguous. V was shortened by 9 bases and J by 9 bases, with 12 bases between the two germline ends. From germline, CDR1 is LGHNT and CDR2 FRNRAP. The CDR3 consists of 11 residues. This CDR3 is CASGRLGEQFF. CDR3 nucleotide sequence: TGTGCTAGCGGAAGGTTGGGTGAGCAGTTCTTC.

As DNA, the CDR3 is TGTGCCAGCAGCCACCCCGGGCTACCCTACAATGAGCAGTTCTTC. This encodes CASSHPGLPYNEQFF. V usage is TRBV11-3 and J usage is TRBJ2-1; no clear D. The CDR3 totals 15 residues. Germline V lookup: CDR1 SGHNT, CDR2 YENEEA. V was shortened by 5 bases and J by 2 bases, with 13 bases between the two germline ends. Complete variable domain (other parts from reference TRBV11-3 and TRBJ2-1): EAGVVQSPRYKIIEKKQPVAFWCNPISGHNTLYWYLQNLGQGPELLIRYENEEAVDDSQLPKDRFSAERLKGVDSTLKIQPAELGDSAVYLCASSHPGLPYNEQFFGPGTRLTVL.

The CDR3 loop reads CASSPAQENQPQHF. DNA for the CDR3: TGTGCCAGCTCACCCGCGCAGGAAAATCAGCCCCAGCATTTT. The rearrangement joins TRBV18 to TRBJ1-5, with D hard to call. The CDR3 consists of 14 residues. Trimming removed 3 bases at V and 4 bases at J, with 10 bases between. CDR1 is KGHSH, CDR2 LQKENI, per germline. The complete variable domain, with remaining parts taken from reference TRBV18 and TRBJ1-5, reads NAGVMQNPRHLVRRRGQEARLRCSPMKGHSHVYWYRQLPEEGLKFMVYLQKENIIDESGMPKERFSAEFPKEGPSILRIQQVVRGDSAAYFCASSPAQENQPQHFGDGTRLSIL.

The chain uses TRBV11-2 and TRBJ2-2; D gene uncertain. The V gene lost 3 bases and the J gene lost 4 bases, with 9 bases spanning the gap. CDR1 and CDR2 (germline): SGHAT, FQNNGV. This CDR3 has 14 residues. CDR3 residues: CASSFLGLTGELFF. In DNA, the CDR3 is TGTGCCAGCAGCTTTTTAGGGCTCACCGGGGAGCTGTTTTTT.

V usage is TRBV4-1 and J usage is TRBJ1-1, with unresolved D. Per the germline V gene, CDR1 is MGHRA and CDR2 is YSYEKL. This CDR3 is built from 14 residues. V lost 4 bases, J lost 5 bases, and 14 bases lay in between. The CDR3: CASSRPGGQTEAFF. CDR3 in DNA: TGCGCCAGCAGCCGTCCGGGCGGGCAGACTGAAGCTTTCTTT.

The V call is TRBV5-1, the J call TRBJ2-5; D might be TRBD1 (6 bases). This CDR3 contains 16 residues. Trimming took off 1 base at V and 0 bases at J, with 13 bases between the two ends. CDR1 is SGHRS and CDR2 is YFSETQ in the germline V gene. The CDR3 loop reads CASSLSWTVNQETQYF. The CDR3 region has the DNA TGCGCCAGCAGCTTGTCTTGGACAGTCAACCAAGAGACCCAGTACTTC.

The J gene is TRBJ2-6, the V gene TRBV6-5; the D is unclear. With 0 bases removed from V and 1 base from J, the gap between germline ends came to 7 bases. Germline-derived CDR1 and CDR2 are MNHEY and SVGAGI. The CDR3 is 16 residues long. The CDR3 DNA reads TGTGCCAGCAGTTACTCTAGTCCGTCTGGGGCCAACGTCCTGACTTTC. This codes for CASSYSSPSGANVLTF.

J is TRBJ1-5 and V is TRBV7-2; D is undetermined. Germline CDR1 SGHTA, CDR2 FQGNSA. This CDR3 has 12 residues. V lost 5 bases and J lost 6, with 8 bases in between. The DNA for the CDR3 is TGTGCCAGCAGCCCCCTAGGTCAGCCCCAGCATTTT. Encoded protein: CASSPLGQPQHF.

This clone is medium-sized (0.01 to 0.1%) in the sample. The V gene is TRBV4-3, the J gene TRBJ1-1; tentatively, D is TRBD1 (5 bases). The CDR3 contains 16 residues. The germline V gene has CDR1 LGHNA and CDR2 YSLEER. Trimming shortened V by 0 bases and J by 1 base, and 12 bases separated the two germline ends. CDR3 sequence: CASSQDTAGGNTEAFF. The DNA of the CDR3 is TGCGCCAGCAGCCAAGATACTGCCGGGGGGAACACTGAAGCTTTCTTT.

This clone was recorded a few times. The rearrangement uses TRBV7-6 and TRBJ1-6; D possibly corresponds to TRBD1 (5 bases). The CDR3 loop spans 14 amino acids. Germline CDR1 is SGHVS and CDR2 is FNYEAQ. The V and J ends lost 5 bases and 6 bases respectively, with 11 bases between them. CDR3 coding DNA: TGTGCCAGCAGCCAACTCCAGGGTAATTCACCCCTCCACTTT. Encoded protein: CASSQLQGNSPLHF.

The rearrangement joins TRBV7-8 to TRBJ1-4; D perhaps matches TRBD1 (5 bases). Trimming stripped 0 bases from V and 0 bases from J, with 17 bases between. The CDR3 has 19 amino acids. Germline CDR1 reads SGHVS; CDR2 reads FQNEAQ. Here the CDR3 reads CASSLAWSGEFATNEKLFF. CDR3 nucleotide sequence: TGTGCCAGCAGCTTAGCGTGGTCGGGGGAATTTGCAACTAATGAAAAACTGTTTTTT.

The J gene is TRBJ1-5, the V gene TRBV18; 7 positions match TRBD1. This CDR3 is 16 amino acids long. The junction had 5 bases not matched to a gene; V was cut back by 1 base and J by 2 bases. CDR1 is KGHSH and CDR2 is LQKENI in the germline V gene. The CDR3: CASSPQGAPGNQPQHF. The CDR3 DNA follows: TGTGCCAGCTCACCACAGGGGGCGCCGGGCAATCAGCCCCAGCATTTT.